This is a list of T cell receptor beta chains from one sample in a study of blood T cell repertoires in COVID-19. Profiling relied on immunoSEQ multiplex PCR, and the TCRdb table lists in-frame clones only, not all of them. Here the sample spans around 250,000 clones, approximately 78% being singletons. The sequencing input was peripheral blood. The receptors were gathered from a woman between 18 and 30 years old with acute or convalescent COVID-19. CDR3s leave out the opening cysteine and the closing phenylalanine or tryptophan. Not every row has a clone size; where given, it reads once, few, many or a size class.

TRBJ2-7	11	NA	TRBV2	ASRDWHTYEQY
TRBJ1-1	13	few	TRBV19	ASTKPGTGNTEAF
TRBJ1-2	12	NA	TRBV30	AWIAGQGAGGYT
TRBJ2-2	13	NA	TRBV5-4	ASRTSGSLIGELF
TRBJ1-5	12	NA	TRBV28	ASRLGLGRQPQH
TRBJ2-1	14	NA	TRBV6-6	ASRAPSGLPYNEQF
TRBJ1-1	12	few	TRBV10-3	AIRGTAVNTEAF
TRBJ1-6	13	NA	TRBV15	ATSREAKYNSPLH
TRBJ2-2	11	NA	TRBV30	AWSVQGAGELF
TRBJ1-1	9	NA	TRBV7-3	ATRNDSGAF
TRBJ2-1	9	NA	TRBV11-2	ASSLATRIF
TRBJ2-1	15	NA	TRBV11-2	ASSLHWPSGRAAEQF
TRBJ1-2	15	NA	TRBV11-2	ASSLLKGQGVNYGYT
TRBJ2-7	16	NA	TRBV18	ASSPETEGLAGSYEQY
TRBJ2-1	13	NA	TRBV5-6	ASSYGPGREGEQF
TRBJ2-2	15	NA	TRBV28	ASSPTGGLAFTGELF
TRBJ2-2	13	few	TRBV9	ASTGQGAGTGELF
TRBJ2-7	14	NA	TRBV5-8	ASSLWGGESSYEQY
TRBJ1-2	12	NA	TRBV12-5	ASGFAEYGDGYT
TRBJ2-1	15	few	TRBV5-1	ASSEGLAGGRYNEQF
TRBJ2-7	12	NA	TRBV7-2	ASSLMQGAYEQY
TRBJ2-2	14	NA	TRBV6-2/TRBV6-3	ASSYFWREYGGELF
TRBJ2-1	10	NA	TRBV14	ASSSSFHEQF
TRBJ2-3	12	NA	TRBV3-1/TRBV3-2	ASRLAGGGDTQY
TRBJ2-1	13	NA	TRBV6-4	ASSELAGPYNEQF
TRBJ2-2	13	NA	TRBV15	ATSRDLSNTGELF